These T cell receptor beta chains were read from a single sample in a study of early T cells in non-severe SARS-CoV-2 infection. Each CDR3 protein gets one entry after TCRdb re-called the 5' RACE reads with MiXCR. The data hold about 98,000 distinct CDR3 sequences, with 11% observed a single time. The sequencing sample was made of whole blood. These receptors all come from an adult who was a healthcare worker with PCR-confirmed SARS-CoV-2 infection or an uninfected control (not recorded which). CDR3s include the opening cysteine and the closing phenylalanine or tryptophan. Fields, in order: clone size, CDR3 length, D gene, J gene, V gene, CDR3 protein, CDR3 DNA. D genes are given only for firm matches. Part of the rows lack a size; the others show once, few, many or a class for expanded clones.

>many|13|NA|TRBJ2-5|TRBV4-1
CASSRTVQETQYF
TGCGCCAGCAGCCGGACAGTTCAAGAGACCCAGTACTTC
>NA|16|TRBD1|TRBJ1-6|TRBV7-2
CASSSGGSSYNSPLHF
TGTGCCAGCAGCTCAGGGGGGAGCTCCTATAATTCACCCCTCCACTTT
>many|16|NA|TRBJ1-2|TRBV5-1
CASSLAGLGANYGYTF
TGCGCCAGCAGCTTGGCGGGACTGGGAGCTAACTATGGCTACACCTTC
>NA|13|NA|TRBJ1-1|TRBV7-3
CASSLGTATEAFF
TGTGCCAGCAGCTTGGGGACCGCCACTGAAGCTTTCTTT
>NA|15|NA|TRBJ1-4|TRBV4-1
CASSPFPLGGEKLFF
TGCGCCAGCAGCCCTTTTCCCCTAGGGGGTGAAAAACTGTTTTTT
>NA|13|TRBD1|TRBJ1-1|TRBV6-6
CASEGQGGTEAFF
TGTGCCAGCGAGGGACAGGGGGGTACTGAAGCTTTCTTT
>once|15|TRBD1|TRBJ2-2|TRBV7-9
CASNLQGAYTGELFF
TGTGCCAGCAACTTACAGGGGGCTTACACCGGGGAGCTGTTTTTT
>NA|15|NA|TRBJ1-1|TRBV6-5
CASRLQGRGNTEAFF
TGTGCCAGCAGGTTACAAGGGAGAGGGAACACTGAAGCTTTCTTT
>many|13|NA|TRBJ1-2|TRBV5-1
CASSGRRTRSYTF
TGCGCCAGCAGCGGTCGACGCACTCGTAGCTACACCTTC
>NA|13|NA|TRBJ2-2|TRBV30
CAWSVLNTGELFF
TGTGCCTGGAGTGTACTGAACACCGGGGAGCTGTTTTTT
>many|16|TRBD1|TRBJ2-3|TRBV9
CASSVGTGVSTDTQYF
TGTGCCAGCAGCGTAGGGACAGGGGTGAGCACAGATACGCAGTATTTT
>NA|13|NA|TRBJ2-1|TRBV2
CASTGRRFNEQFF
TGTGCCAGCACGGGGCGGCGATTCAATGAGCAGTTCTTC
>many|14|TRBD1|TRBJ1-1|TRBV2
CASSPTGSIAEAFF
TGTGCCAGCAGTCCGACAGGGTCTATAGCTGAAGCTTTCTTT
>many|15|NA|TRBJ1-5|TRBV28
CASSLGLEGNQPQHF
TGTGCCAGCAGTTTAGGGTTGGAGGGCAATCAGCCCCAGCATTTT
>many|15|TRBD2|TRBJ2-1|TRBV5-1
CASSPIAGAWDEQFF
TGCGCCAGCAGCCCGATAGCGGGGGCCTGGGATGAGCAGTTCTTC
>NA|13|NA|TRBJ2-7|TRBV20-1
CSARDPGDYEQYF
TGCAGTGCTAGAGATCCAGGGGACTACGAGCAGTACTTC
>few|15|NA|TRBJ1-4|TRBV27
CASSSEPWANEKLFF
TGTGCCAGCAGTTCGGAGCCTTGGGCTAATGAAAAACTGTTTTTT
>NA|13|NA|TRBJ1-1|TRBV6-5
CASTQQVNTEAFF
TGTGCCAGCACCCAACAGGTGAACACTGAAGCTTTCTTT
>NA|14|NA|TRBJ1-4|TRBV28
CASSLSLPGEKLFF
TGTGCCAGCAGTTTATCACTTCCGGGGGAAAAACTGTTTTTT
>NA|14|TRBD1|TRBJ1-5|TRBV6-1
CASALDRAGQPQHF
TGTGCCAGCGCTCTAGACAGGGCGGGACAGCCCCAGCATTTT
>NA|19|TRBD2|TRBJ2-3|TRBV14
CASSHPPLRGVSISDTQYF
TGTGCCAGCAGCCACCCCCCTTTGCGGGGGGTGTCAATCAGCGATACGCAGTATTTT
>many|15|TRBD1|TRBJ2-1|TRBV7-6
CASSQRGQGFDEQFF
TGTGCCAGCAGCCAGCGGGGACAGGGGTTCGATGAGCAGTTCTTC
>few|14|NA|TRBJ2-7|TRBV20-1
CSASSRLNSYEQYF
TGCAGTGCTAGCTCGCGACTCAACTCCTACGAGCAGTACTTC
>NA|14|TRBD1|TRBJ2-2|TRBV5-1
CASSLTGTAGELFF
TGCGCCAGCAGCTTGACCGGGACAGCAGGGGAGCTGTTTTTT
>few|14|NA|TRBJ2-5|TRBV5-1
CASSLRLPQETQYF
TGCGCCAGCAGCTTGAGGCTTCCCCAAGAGACCCAGTACTTC
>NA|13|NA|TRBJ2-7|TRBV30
CACSELGSNEQYF
TGTGCCTGTTCGGAACTGGGCTCCAACGAGCAGTACTTC
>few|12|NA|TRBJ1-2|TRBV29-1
CSVGRPNYGYTF
TGCAGCGTTGGAAGGCCTAACTATGGCTACACCTTC
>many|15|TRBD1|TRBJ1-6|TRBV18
CASSWAGGSNSPLHF
TGTGCCAGCTCTTGGGCAGGGGGAAGTAATTCACCCCTCCACTTT
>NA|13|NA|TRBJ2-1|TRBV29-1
CSVPPLGGNEQFF
TGCAGCGTTCCCCCGTTGGGGGGCAATGAGCAGTTCTTC
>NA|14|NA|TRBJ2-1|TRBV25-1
CASSEVGARDEQFF
TGTGCCAGCAGTGAGGTAGGGGCTAGGGATGAGCAGTTCTTC
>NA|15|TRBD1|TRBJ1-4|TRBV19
CASSMYGTVNEKLFF
TGTGCCAGTAGTATGTACGGGACAGTTAATGAAAAACTGTTTTTT
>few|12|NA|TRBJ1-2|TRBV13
CASSSMTGGYTF
TGTGCCAGCAGCAGTATGACAGGTGGCTACACCTTC
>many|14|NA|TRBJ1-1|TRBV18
CASSPAGRNTEAFF
TGTGCCAGCTCACCGGCGGGCAGGAACACTGAAGCTTTCTTT
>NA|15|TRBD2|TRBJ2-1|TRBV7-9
CASSLMTSGRHEQFF
TGTGCCAGCAGCTTAATGACTAGCGGGAGGCATGAGCAGTTCTTC
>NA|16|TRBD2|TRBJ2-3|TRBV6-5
CATLPTGLGRSDTQYF
TGTGCCACCCTACCTACGGGACTAGGAAGGTCAGATACGCAGTATTTT
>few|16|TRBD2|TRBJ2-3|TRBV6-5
CASSYSGGGAGDTQYF
TGTGCCAGCAGTTACTCCGGCGGGGGGGCGGGAGATACGCAGTATTTT
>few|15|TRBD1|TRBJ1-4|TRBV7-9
CASSLETGMNEKLFF
TGTGCCAGCAGCTTAGAGACAGGGATGAATGAAAAACTGTTTTTT
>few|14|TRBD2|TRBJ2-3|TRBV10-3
CATGTSGTTDTQYF
TGTGCCACCGGGACTAGCGGGACCACAGATACGCAGTATTTT
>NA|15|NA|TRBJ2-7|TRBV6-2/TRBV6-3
CASSYSGTYSYEQYF
TGTGCCAGCAGTTACTCCGGCACTTACTCCTACGAGCAGTACTTC
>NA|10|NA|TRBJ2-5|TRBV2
CASRQETQYF
TGTGCCAGCAGACAAGAGACCCAGTACTTC
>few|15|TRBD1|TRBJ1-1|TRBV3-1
CASSPQTGESPEAFF
TGTGCCAGCAGCCCACAGACAGGGGAATCGCCTGAAGCTTTCTTT
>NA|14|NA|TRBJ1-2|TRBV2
CASSIRVAYYGYTF
TGTGCGAGCAGCATTAGAGTGGCCTACTATGGCTACACCTTC
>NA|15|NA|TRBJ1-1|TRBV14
CASSQVLARNTEAFF
TGTGCCAGCAGCCAAGTACTCGCCAGAAACACTGAAGCTTTCTTT
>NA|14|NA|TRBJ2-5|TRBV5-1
CASTFIPDQETQYF
TGCGCCAGCACCTTCATTCCAGACCAAGAGACCCAGTACTTC
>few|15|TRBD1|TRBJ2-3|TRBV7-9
CASSWGQGASDTQYF
TGTGCCAGCAGCTGGGGACAGGGGGCTTCAGATACGCAGTATTTT
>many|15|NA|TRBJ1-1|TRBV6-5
CASSGPGRYGGEAFF
TGTGCCAGCAGTGGGCCAGGGAGGTACGGGGGAGAAGCTTTCTTT
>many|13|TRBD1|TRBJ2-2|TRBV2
CASGGQGSGELFF
TGTGCCAGCGGGGGACAGGGGTCCGGGGAGCTGTTTTTT
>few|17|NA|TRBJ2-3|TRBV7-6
CASSLDATRGPTDTQYF
TGTGCCAGCAGCTTAGACGCCACCCGGGGCCCCACAGATACGCAGTATTTT
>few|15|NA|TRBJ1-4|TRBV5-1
CASSPGGRLNEKLFF
TGCGCCAGCAGCCCCGGGGGCAGATTAAATGAAAAACTGTTTTTT
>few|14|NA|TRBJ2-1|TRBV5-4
CASSLERGRDEQFF
TGTGCCAGCAGCTTGGAGCGAGGAAGGGATGAGCAGTTCTTC
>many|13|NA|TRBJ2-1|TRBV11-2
CASSMTTYNEQFF
TGTGCCAGCAGCATGACTACCTACAATGAGCAGTTCTTC
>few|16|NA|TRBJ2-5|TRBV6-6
CASSYPAGRTSETQYF
TGTGCCAGCAGTTACCCCGCGGGCAGAACTTCAGAGACCCAGTACTTC
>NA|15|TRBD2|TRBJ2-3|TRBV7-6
CASSLSGGSTDTQYF
TGTGCCAGCAGCTTGAGCGGGGGGAGCACAGATACGCAGTATTTT